The present entry profiles one T cell receptor (beta chain) with its context. Its antigen is undetermined. These data are taken from a study of CD8+ T cells in alopecia areata. About the study: Treated patients received oral tofacitinib, 5 to 10 mg twice daily. Overall study findings and caveats: Scalp samples also yield sequences from resident alphabeta T cells of normal skin. Under tofacitinib, fewer expanded CD8+ clones appeared among the top 100 scalp clones.

As to treatment: oral pan-JAK inhibitor, 5-10 mg twice daily. The CDR3 consists of 15 residues. The J segment lost 5 bases and the V segment lost 5 bases, leaving 11 bases of the junction unmatched. Germline V CDR1 and CDR2: LNHNV, YYDKDF (reference sequence). RNA was isolated and reverse transcribed to cDNA, the sequencing template. The repertoire was sequenced with immunoSEQ multiplex PCR; TCRdb's copy has only in-frame clones and lacks some. The sample includes 150,000 to 200,000 clones, about 61% seen only once; the top ten take 16%. The sample in question was CD4+ T cells sorted from blood, obtained between weeks 55 and 65, from a patient treated with tofacitinib. This receptor was taken from a human donor with alopecia areata. This rearrangement joins TRBV15 to TRBJ1-2, with 7 bases lining up with TRBD1. This CDR3 is CATSLMRGRGYGYTF. The CDR3 DNA is TGTGCCACCAGCCTGATGAGGGGGCGAGGTTATGGCTACACCTTC.